This T cell receptor beta chain was sequenced in a study of T cells in Graves' hyperthyroidism and ophthalmopathy. Study-level information: Specimen type is peripheral blood, collected at initial diagnosis prior to any treatment.

Authors of the study amplified TCR beta CDR3 regions from RNA transcripts. TCR CDR3 underwent first-round RT-PCR with the HTBI primer set. TCRdb re-analysed the multiplex PCR reads in MiXCR, keeping a single row per CDR3 protein. The data show hundreds of thousands of distinct CDR3 sequences, with 16% seen just once and around 28% held by the top ten. Ophthalmopathy patients had Clinical Activity Score at least 3, NOSPECS grade at least 4, duration under 3 months. Uncontrolled infections, other autoimmune diseases, pregnancy or lactation led to exclusion of patients. With respect to this clonotype: Antigen specificity is unknown.

Trimming took 6 bases from V and 3 from J; bases not matched to a gene: 7. This CDR3 is 15 amino acids long. Germline V lookup: CDR1 MGHDK, CDR2 SYGVNS. Findings and caveats of the study: A model of 13 V-J features distinguished ophthalmopathy from stable hyperthyroidism.

The origin of this receptor is a woman between 18 and 29 years old with Graves' ophthalmopathy. The chain links TRBV25-1 to TRBJ2-3; 9 positions match TRBD1. The sample consisted of blood. The CDR3 region has the DNA TGTGCCAGCAGCGGATGGGACAGGGAGACAGATACGCAGTATTTT. It encodes CASSGWDRETDTQYF.